This TCR beta chain was identified during a study of tumor and adjacent non-tumor tissue in lung cancer (dated by TCRdb to 2017 to 2018). At the level of the whole study: The cohort included under 15 adenocarcinoma, a couple of squamous cell carcinoma and 1 small cell lung cancer patients. Ages among the 15 or so patients ranged from about 30 to 80 years, there were around ten men and 5 women, and disease was at TNM stage I to III. A total of some 130,000,000 productive TCRbeta reads were generated by sequencing, corresponding to an average of about 4.2 million reads per sample. The study compared bulk TCRbeta repertoires from lung tumor tissue and matched distant non-tumor lung tissue of roughly 15 lung cancer patients. For each patient, one tumor sample and one normal lung sample were taken, giving a few dozen paired specimens that underwent TCRbeta CDR3 sequencing.

Here is what the overall study found, with its caveats: The top 100 clones made up a significantly larger cumulative share of the repertoire in normal lung than in tumor tissue. TCR diversity was significantly higher in younger patients, and greater tumor TCR diversity was associated with shorter overall survival and shorter disease-free survival. With only about 16 patients in the cohort, the authors noted that larger samples and more detailed clinical data are needed. Significantly higher TCR diversity (inverse Simpson) was observed in tumor tissue than in normal lung tissue (approximately 430 vs 150, P = 0.0075, Mann-Whitney U test). The methods do not name the sequencing platform or mention unique molecular identifiers. Because peripheral blood was not sequenced, blood TCRbeta repertoires in the lung cancer patients of the study were not examined.

The method behind the library was multiplex PCR. TCRdb names Illumina HiSeq 2500 as the instrument used. TCRbeta libraries were constructed through three rounds of nested PCR with primers (Table S4) according to protocols adapted from ARM-PCR. Before sequencing, PCR products of 200-500 bp were cut from the gel and purified using the QIAquick gel extraction kit. The study's own analysis went as follows. Reads were cleaned with Trimmomatic, merged with FLASH into complete CDR3 sequences, and assigned to V(D)J germline segments with MiTCR. Clonal diversity was computed as the inverse Simpson's index with VDJtools. In-frame sequences without a premature stop codon were defined as productive reads. TCRdb passed the public sequencing reads through fastp at Q25 and MiXCR, retaining productive beta sequences. Each record represents a unique CDR3 protein, reported with the most common genes and DNA among its rows. These V and J calls rely on TCRdb rather than the paper's analysis. This sample lists some 120,000 distinct CDR3 sequences; around three fifths were detected once. The ten largest clones capture roughly 13% of the sample.

RNA was isolated from bulk, unsorted tissue, and RNA quality was assessed with a NanoDrop ND-1000 and an Agilent 2100. All donors had newly diagnosed lung cancer, had not received prior chemotherapy, and were admitted for thoracic surgery in China between August and November 2014. Patients with previous radiotherapy or chemotherapy, or with another concurrent cancer, were excluded from the study. Pieces of surgical tissue measuring about 1-2.3 cm3 were kept in RNAlater solution and held at -80 degrees C until needed. Based on the germline V gene, the CDR1 and CDR2 sequences are SGHAT and FQNNGV. The CDR3, cysteine through phenylalanine, is 12 amino acids long. Only CDR3 DNA is held: 36 bases, read in frame from base 1. The sample holds one count of this clonotype. The specificity of this receptor is unknown. The junction shows a germline mismatch at one end, possibly a read error.

The TCR originated in a man in his thirties or forties with non-small cell lung cancer. The chain was built from TRBV11-2 and TRBJ2-7; no D gene call is confident. The sequencing input was lung tumor tissue. The CDR3 protein sequence reads: CNSSFSSYEQYF. The sequenced DNA is TGTAACAGCAGCTTCAGCTCCTACGAGCAGTATTTC.